The rows below give T cell receptor beta chains drawn from one sample of a study of OX40 agonist ivuxolimab in advanced cancers. The table came from immunoSEQ multiplex PCR; TCRdb's copy has only in-frame clones and leaves some out. In the table there are 50,000 to 75,000 clones, over 80% of which are singletons. The sample in question was CD4+ or CD8+ T cells sorted from blood, obtained in a trial of the OX40 agonist ivuxolimab. The receptors come from an adult with an advanced solid tumor such as melanoma, head and neck, liver or kidney cancer. Both conserved end residues are part of each CDR3. Fields, in order: clone size, D gene, V gene, J gene, CDR3 length, CDR3 DNA, CDR3 protein. The D gene is left open where the match is weak. Clone size is given for some rows only: seen once, a few or many times, or a class if the clone is expanded.

>NA|NA|TRBV19|TRBJ1-5|16
TGTGCCAGTAGTATTGAGGGGGTCTATAGCAATCAGCCCCAGCATTTT
CASSIEGVYSNQPQHF
>NA|NA|TRBV23-1|TRBJ1-3|17
TGCGCCAGCAGTCAATCGAATGGGGGGCTCAATGGAAACACCATATATTTT
CASSQSNGGLNGNTIYF
>NA|NA|TRBV19|TRBJ1-4|15
TGTGCCAGTACCTCCTTGGGGACATCTAATGAAAAACTGTTTTTT
CASTSLGTSNEKLFF
>NA|TRBD1|TRBV7-3|TRBJ1-6|15
TGTGCCAGCAGCTTAACGGGACAGGGTGGTTCACCCCTCCACTTT
CASSLTGQGGSPLHF
>few|NA|TRBV7-2|TRBJ2-1|13
TGTGCCAGCAGCTTTCTAGTAGGTAATGAGCAGTTCTTC
CASSFLVGNEQFF
>once|TRBD2|TRBV7-3|TRBJ2-1|16
TGTGCCAGCAGCCCGCGGGGGGGATCCTCCTACAATGAGCAGTTCTTC
CASSPRGGSSYNEQFF
>few|NA|TRBV19|TRBJ2-3|11
TGTGCCAGTAGTCACACAGATACGCAGTATTTT
CASSHTDTQYF
>NA|NA|TRBV7-6|TRBJ2-1|12
TGTGCCAGCAGCGCGCGGGACGGAGAGCAGTTCTTC
CASSARDGEQFF
>NA|TRBD1|TRBV28|TRBJ1-5|14
TGTGCCAGCAGCTCAGGACAGGGCAATCAGCCCCAGCATTTT
CASSSGQGNQPQHF
>few|NA|TRBV7-2|TRBJ2-7|13
TGTGCCAGCAGCTTAGTCGGGATACACGAGCAGTACTTC
CASSLVGIHEQYF
>NA|NA|TRBV28|TRBJ2-3|13
TGTGCCACCAAAGGGGGGGAAGCAGATACGCAGTATTTT
CATKGGEADTQYF
>medium-sized|NA|TRBV28|TRBJ1-6|14
TGTGCCAGTAAAGCCGGGACGGTTAATTCACCCCTCCACTTT
CASKAGTVNSPLHF
>NA|NA|TRBV15|TRBJ2-5|14
TGTGCCACCAGCAGGGGCCGGGGCCAAGAGACCCAGTACTTC
CATSRGRGQETQYF
>NA|TRBD1|TRBV19|TRBJ2-7|13
TGTGCCAGTAGTCCAGGGGGATCCTACGAGCAGTACTTC
CASSPGGSYEQYF
>NA|NA|TRBV30|TRBJ1-2|13
TGTGCCTGGGGACAAGGGGATAACTATGGCTACACCTTC
CAWGQGDNYGYTF
>NA|NA|TRBV4-2|TRBJ1-5|15
TGTGCCAGCAGCCAAGATCGAGGGGACGCGCAGCCCCAGCATTTT
CASSQDRGDAQPQHF
>once|TRBD1|TRBV30|TRBJ1-5|14
TGTGCCTGGCGGAGAGGGGGCCAGGGTCAGCCCCAGCATTTT
CAWRRGGQGQPQHF
>NA|TRBD1|TRBV6-5|TRBJ2-5|12
TGTGCCACCGGGACAGCTCAAGAGACCCAGTACTTC
CATGTAQETQYF
>NA|TRBD2|TRBV4-2|TRBJ2-3|17
TGTGCCAGCAGCCAAGGACCCACTAGCGGGGGGGCAGATACGCAGTATTTT
CASSQGPTSGGADTQYF
>NA|NA|TRBV7-9|TRBJ2-2|16
TGTGCCAGCAGCTTAGGAGTTGGAAAGAACACCGGGGAGCTGTTTTTT
CASSLGVGKNTGELFF
>NA|NA|TRBV27|TRBJ2-3|12
TGTGCCACCCTAGACCGCACAGATACGCAGTATTTT
CATLDRTDTQYF
>NA|TRBD1|TRBV10-3|TRBJ1-5|16
TGTGCCATCAGTGAGCTCGACAGGGGAAGGGATCAGCCCCAGCATTTT
CAISELDRGRDQPQHF
>NA|NA|TRBV13|TRBJ1-3|15
TGTGCCAGCAGTTCAGCCGGGCGCTCTGGAAACACCATATATTTT
CASSSAGRSGNTIYF
>NA|NA|TRBV5-8|TRBJ2-5|17
TGTGCCAGCAGCCCTGGCCGAGGATTGGGGCCCCAAGAGACCCAGTACTTC
CASSPGRGLGPQETQYF
>NA|NA|TRBV5-3|TRBJ2-7|14
TGTGCCAGAAGCTTTCGGAGGATCGACTACGAGCAGTACTTC
CARSFRRIDYEQYF
>NA|TRBD2|TRBV7-3|TRBJ2-3|18
TGTGCCAGCAGCTTAAGGGGACTAGCCGGGGGGGCAACAGATACGCAGTATTTT
CASSLRGLAGGATDTQYF
>NA|NA|TRBV6-5|TRBJ2-7|13
TGTGCCACGCTGGCTGGGGCGCCCCTCGAGCAGTACTTC
CATLAGAPLEQYF
>NA|TRBD1|TRBV7-9|TRBJ2-2|15
TGTGCCAGCAGCTCCGGACAGGGGAACACCGGGGAGCTGTTTTTT
CASSSGQGNTGELFF
>NA|TRBD1|TRBV5-4|TRBJ1-2|13
TGTGCCAGCAGCTTTAACAGGGGGGATGGCTACACCTTC
CASSFNRGDGYTF
>NA|TRBD1|TRBV9|TRBJ2-1|18
TGTGCCAGCAGCGAAGGGGGCGGTAGCGCCTTCTCCTACAATGAGCAGTTCTTC
CASSEGGGSAFSYNEQFF
>NA|NA|TRBV30|TRBJ1-1|14
TGTGCCTGGAGTGCACCAGGCGGGGTCACTGAAGCTTTCTTT
CAWSAPGGVTEAFF